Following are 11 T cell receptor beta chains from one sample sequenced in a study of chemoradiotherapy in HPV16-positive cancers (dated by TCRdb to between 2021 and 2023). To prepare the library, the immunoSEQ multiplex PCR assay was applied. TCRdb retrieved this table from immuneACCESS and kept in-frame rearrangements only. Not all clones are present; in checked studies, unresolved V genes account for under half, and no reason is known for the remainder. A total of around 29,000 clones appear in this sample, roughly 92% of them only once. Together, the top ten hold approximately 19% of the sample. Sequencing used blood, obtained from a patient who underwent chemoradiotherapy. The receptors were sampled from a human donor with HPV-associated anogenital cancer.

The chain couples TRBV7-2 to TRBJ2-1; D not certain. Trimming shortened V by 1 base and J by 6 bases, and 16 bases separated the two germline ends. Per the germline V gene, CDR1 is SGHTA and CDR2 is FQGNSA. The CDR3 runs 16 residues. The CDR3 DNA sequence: TGTGCCAGCAGCTTAGGATGGGCCACCTCATTCAATGAGCAGTTCTTC. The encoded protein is CASSLGWATSFNEQFF.

The CDR3 DNA reads as TGTGCCAGCAGCGGATCGGGACAGGGGTACTATGGCTACACCTTC. Translating gives CASSGSGQGYYGYTF. The chain uses TRBV5-4 and TRBJ1-2; 10 bases agree with TRBD1. The CDR3 has 15 residues. V lost 4 bases to trimming and J lost 3 bases; unmatched junction nucleotides: 6. Germline CDR1 and CDR2: SGHNT and YYREEE (reference sequence).

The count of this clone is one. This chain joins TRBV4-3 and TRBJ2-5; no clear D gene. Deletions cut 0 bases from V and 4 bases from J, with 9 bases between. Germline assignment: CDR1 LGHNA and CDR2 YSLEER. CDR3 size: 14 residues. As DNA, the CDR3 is TGCGCCAGCAGCCAAGAGATCCTACGAGAGACCCAGTACTTC. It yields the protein CASSQEILRETQYF.

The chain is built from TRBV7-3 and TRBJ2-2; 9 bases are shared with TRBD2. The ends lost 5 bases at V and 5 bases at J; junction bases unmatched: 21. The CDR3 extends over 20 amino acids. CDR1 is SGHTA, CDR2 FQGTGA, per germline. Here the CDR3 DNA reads TGTGCCAGCAGCGGACGGGACGTCGCGGTGCCGGCGGGGGGGACCGGGGAGCTGTTTTTT. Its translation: CASSGRDVAVPAGGTGELFF. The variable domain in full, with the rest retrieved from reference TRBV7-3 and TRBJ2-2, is GAGVSQTPSNKVTEKGKYVELRCDPISGHTALYWYRQSLGQGPEFLIYFQGTGAADDSGLPNDRFFAVRPEGSVSTLKIQRTERGDSAVYLCASSGRDVAVPAGGTGELFFGEGSRLTVL.

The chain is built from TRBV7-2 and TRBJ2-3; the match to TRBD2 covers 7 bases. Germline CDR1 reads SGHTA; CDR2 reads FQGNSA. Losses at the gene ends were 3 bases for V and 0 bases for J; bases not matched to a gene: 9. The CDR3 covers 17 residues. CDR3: CASSFNQASGSTDTQYF. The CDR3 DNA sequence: TGTGCCAGCAGCTTCAATCAGGCTAGCGGAAGCACAGATACGCAGTATTTT.

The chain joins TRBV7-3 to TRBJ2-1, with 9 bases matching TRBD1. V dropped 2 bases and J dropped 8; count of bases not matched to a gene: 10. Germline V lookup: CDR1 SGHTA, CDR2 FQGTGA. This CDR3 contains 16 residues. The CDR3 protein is CASSLRGGTGTHEQFF. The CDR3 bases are TGTGCCAGCAGCTTACGTGGCGGGACAGGGACCCATGAGCAGTTCTTC.

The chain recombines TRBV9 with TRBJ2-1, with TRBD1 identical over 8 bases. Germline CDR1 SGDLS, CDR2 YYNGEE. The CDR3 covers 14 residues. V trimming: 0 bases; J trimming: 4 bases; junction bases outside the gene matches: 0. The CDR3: CASSVGTGYNEQFF. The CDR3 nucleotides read TGTGCCAGCAGCGTAGGGACAGGGTACAATGAGCAGTTCTTC.

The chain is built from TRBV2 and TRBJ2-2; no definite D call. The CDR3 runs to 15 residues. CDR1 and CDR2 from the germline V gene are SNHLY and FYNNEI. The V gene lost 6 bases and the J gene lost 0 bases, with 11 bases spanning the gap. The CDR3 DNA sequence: TGTGCCAGCAGGCAGTGGCAGTCGAACACCGGGGAGCTGTTTTTT. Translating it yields CASRQWQSNTGELFF. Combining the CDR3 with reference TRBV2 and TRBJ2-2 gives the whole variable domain EPEVTQTPSHQVTQMGQEVILRCVPISNHLYFYWYRQILGQKVEFLVSFYNNEISEKSEIFDDQFSVERPDGSNFTLKIRSTKLEDSAMYFCASRQWQSNTGELFFGEGSRLTVL.

CDR3 sequence reads: CASIPGGAGTQYF. CDR3 in DNA: TGTGCCAGCATCCCAGGGGGGGCGGGTACGCAGTATTTT. The V call is TRBV7-9, the J call TRBJ2-3; the D call may be TRBD1 or TRBD2 (7 bases each). Per germline, CDR1 SEHNR and CDR2 FQNEAQ (reference sequence). The CDR3 length is 13 residues. The V end was cut by 7 bases, the J end by 8 bases, with 16 bases between.

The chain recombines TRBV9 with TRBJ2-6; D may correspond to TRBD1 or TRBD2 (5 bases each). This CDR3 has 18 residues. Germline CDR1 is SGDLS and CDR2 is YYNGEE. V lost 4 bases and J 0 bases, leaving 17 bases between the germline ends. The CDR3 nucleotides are TGTGCCAGCAGCCTACGTCCGAGTGGGGGCTCTGGGGCCAACGTCCTGACTTTC. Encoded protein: CASSLRPSGGSGANVLTF.

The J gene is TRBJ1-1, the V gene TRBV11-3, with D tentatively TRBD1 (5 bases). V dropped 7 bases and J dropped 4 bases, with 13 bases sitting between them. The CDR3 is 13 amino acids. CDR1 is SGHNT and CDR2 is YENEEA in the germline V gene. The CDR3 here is CASKGSEGTEAFF. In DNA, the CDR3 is TGTGCCAGCAAGGGGTCGGAGGGCACTGAAGCTTTCTTT.